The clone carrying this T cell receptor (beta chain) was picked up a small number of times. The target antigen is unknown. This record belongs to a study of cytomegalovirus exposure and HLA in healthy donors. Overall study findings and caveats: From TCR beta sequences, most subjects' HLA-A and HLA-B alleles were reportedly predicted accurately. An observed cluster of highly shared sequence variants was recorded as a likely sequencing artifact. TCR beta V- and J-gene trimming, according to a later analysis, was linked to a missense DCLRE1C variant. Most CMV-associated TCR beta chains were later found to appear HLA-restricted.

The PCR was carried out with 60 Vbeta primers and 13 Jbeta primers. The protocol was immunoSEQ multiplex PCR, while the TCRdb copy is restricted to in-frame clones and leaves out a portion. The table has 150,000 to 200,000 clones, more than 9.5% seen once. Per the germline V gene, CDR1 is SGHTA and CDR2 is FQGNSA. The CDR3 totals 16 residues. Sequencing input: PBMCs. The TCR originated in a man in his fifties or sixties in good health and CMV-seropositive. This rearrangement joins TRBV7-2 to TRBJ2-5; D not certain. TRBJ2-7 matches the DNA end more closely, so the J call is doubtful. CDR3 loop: CASSFFISLGYYEQYF. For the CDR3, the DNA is TGTGCCAGCAGCTTCTTTATTTCGCTCGGATACTACGAGCAGTACTTC.